This T cell receptor (beta chain) was captured by sequencing in a study of blood T cell repertoires in COVID-19. Profiled with immunoSEQ multiplex PCR; TCRdb holds only in-frame clones, not every one. The sample includes 100,000 to 150,000 clones, nearly 90% of them seen just once. The CDR3 covers 16 residues. This rearrangement joins TRBV21-1 to TRBJ2-1; the table's D gene call, TRBD2, was not cross checked with the DNA. TRBV21-1 is deemed a pseudogene. The TCR was taken from a woman over 75 with acute or convalescent COVID-19. The sequencing sample was made of peripheral blood. CDR3 protein: CASSKDAGRSYNEQFF. The CDR3 nucleotides are TGTGCCAGCAGCAAAGATGCGGGTAGGTCCTACAATGAGCAGTTCTTC.